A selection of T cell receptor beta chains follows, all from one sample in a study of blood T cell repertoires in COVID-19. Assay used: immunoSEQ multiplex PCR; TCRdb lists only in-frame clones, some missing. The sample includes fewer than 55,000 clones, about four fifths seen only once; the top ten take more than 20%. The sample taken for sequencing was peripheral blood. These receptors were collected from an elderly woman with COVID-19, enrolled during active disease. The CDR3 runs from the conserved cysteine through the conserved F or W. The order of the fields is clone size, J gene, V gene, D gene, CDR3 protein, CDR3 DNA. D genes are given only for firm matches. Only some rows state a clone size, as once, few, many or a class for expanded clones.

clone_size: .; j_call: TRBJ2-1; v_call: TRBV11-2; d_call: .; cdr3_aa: CASSSYSGTYNEQFF; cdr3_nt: TGTGCCAGCAGCTCTTATAGCGGCACCTACAATGAGCAGTTCTTC
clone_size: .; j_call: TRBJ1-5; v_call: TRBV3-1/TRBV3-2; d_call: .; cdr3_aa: CASSPRLANQPQHF; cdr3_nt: TGTGCCAGCAGCCCGAGGTTAGCCAATCAGCCCCAGCATTTT
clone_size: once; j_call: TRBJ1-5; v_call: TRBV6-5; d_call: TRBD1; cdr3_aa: CASSPRTGTYQPQHF; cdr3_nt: TGTGCCAGCAGCCCGAGGACAGGGACCTATCAGCCCCAGCATTTT
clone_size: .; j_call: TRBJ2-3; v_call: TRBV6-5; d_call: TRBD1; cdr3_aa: CASSPGTGTQYF; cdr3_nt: TGTGCCAGCAGCCCCGGGACAGGCACGCAGTATTTT
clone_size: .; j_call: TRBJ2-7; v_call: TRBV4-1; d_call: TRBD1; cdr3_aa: CASSQDGRRGLGEQYF; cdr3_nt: TGCGCCAGCAGCCAAGATGGCAGAAGGGGGCTTGGCGAGCAGTACTTC
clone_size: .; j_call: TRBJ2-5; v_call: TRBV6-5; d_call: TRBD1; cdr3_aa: CASSKMTGRQETQYF; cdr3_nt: TGTGCCAGCAGCAAAATGACAGGGCGACAAGAGACCCAGTACTTC
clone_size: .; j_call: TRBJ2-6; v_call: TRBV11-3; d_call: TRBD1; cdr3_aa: CASSVQGANGANVLTF; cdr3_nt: TGTGCCAGCAGCGTACAGGGGGCTAATGGGGCCAACGTCCTGACTTTC
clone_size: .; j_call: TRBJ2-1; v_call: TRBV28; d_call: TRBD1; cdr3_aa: CASSYGQAPYNEQFF; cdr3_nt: TGTGCCAGCAGTTACGGACAGGCACCCTACAATGAGCAGTTCTTC
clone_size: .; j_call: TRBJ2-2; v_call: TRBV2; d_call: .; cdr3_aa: CASRDSWNTGELFF; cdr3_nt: TGTGCCAGCAGAGACAGTTGGAACACCGGGGAGCTGTTTTTT
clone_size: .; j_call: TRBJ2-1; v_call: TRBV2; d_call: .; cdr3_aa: CASSDRLATYNEQFF; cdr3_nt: TGTGCCAGCAGTGATAGGCTAGCGACTTACAATGAGCAGTTCTTC
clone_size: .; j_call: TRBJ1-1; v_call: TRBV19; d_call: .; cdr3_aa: CASSMYGRLNTEAFF; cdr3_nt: TGTGCCAGTAGTATGTACGGCAGGCTAAACACTGAAGCTTTCTTT
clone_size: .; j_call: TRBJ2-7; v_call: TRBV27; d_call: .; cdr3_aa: CASSPGGRSYEQYF; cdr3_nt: TGTGCCAGCAGTCCCGGGGGGCGCTCCTACGAGCAGTACTTC
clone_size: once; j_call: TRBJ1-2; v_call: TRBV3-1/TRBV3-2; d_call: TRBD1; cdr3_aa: CASSHRQGAGYGYTF; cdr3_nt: TGTGCCAGCAGCCACCGACAGGGGGCAGGATATGGCTACACCTTC
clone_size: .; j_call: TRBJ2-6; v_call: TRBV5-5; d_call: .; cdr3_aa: CASSLSGQLHSGANVLTF; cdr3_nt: TGTGCCAGCAGCTTGTCAGGGCAACTTCACTCTGGGGCCAACGTCCTGACTTTC
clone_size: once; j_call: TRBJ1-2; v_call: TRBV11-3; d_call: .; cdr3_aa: CASSPGDYGYTF; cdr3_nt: TGTGCCAGCAGCCCGGGGGACTATGGCTACACCTTC
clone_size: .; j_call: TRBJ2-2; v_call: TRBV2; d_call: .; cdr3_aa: CASTGRWAGELFF; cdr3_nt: TGTGCCAGCACAGGGCGATGGGCCGGGGAGCTGTTTTTT
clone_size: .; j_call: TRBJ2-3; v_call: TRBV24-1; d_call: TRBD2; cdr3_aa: CATSPSGISTDTQYF; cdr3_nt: TGTGCCACCAGTCCCAGCGGGATTAGTACAGATACGCAGTATTTT
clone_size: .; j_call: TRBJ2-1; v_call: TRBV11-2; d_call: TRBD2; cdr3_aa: CASYKASGFSYNEQFF; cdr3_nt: TGTGCCAGCTACAAGGCTAGCGGGTTCTCCTACAATGAGCAGTTCTTC
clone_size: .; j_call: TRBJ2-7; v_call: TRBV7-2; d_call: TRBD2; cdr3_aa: CASSSALAGAFYEQYF; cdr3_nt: TGTGCCAGCAGCTCCGCTTTAGCGGGAGCTTTCTACGAGCAGTACTTC
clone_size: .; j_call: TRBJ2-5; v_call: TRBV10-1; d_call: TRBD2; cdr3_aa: CASSGGDYKTQYF; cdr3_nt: TGCGCCAGCAGTGGAGGGGACTACAAGACCCAGTACTTC
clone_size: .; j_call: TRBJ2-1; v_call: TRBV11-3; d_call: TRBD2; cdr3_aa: CASSLGIGGRLEQFF; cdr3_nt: TGTGCCAGCAGCTTAGGGATTGGCGGGAGGCTCGAGCAGTTCTTC
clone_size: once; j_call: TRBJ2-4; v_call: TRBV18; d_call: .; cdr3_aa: CASSHPREFKNIQYF; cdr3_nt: TGTGCCAGCTCACACCCGAGGGAGTTCAAAAACATTCAGTACTTC
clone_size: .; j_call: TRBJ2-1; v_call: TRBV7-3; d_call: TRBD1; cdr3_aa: CASSIAGTAYNEQFF; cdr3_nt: TGTGCCAGCAGCATAGCCGGGACAGCTTACAATGAGCAGTTCTTC
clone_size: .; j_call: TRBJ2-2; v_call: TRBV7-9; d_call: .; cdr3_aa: CASSLGPFDGTGELFF; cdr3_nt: TGTGCCAGCAGTTTGGGGCCTTTCGATGGGACCGGGGAGCTGTTTTTT
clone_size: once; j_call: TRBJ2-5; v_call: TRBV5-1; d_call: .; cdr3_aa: CASSPGTLEETQYF; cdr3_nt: TGCGCCAGCAGCCCCGGGACACTCGAAGAGACCCAGTACTTC
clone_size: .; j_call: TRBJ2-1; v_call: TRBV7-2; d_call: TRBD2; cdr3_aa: CASSLSAGAYGFNEQFF; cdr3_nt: TGTGCCAGCAGCTTATCAGCGGGAGCTTATGGGTTCAATGAGCAGTTCTTC
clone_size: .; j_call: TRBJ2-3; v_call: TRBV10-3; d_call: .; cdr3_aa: CASRHDSGSPDTQYF; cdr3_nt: TGTGCCAGCAGGCACGATTCCGGTAGCCCTGATACGCAGTATTTT
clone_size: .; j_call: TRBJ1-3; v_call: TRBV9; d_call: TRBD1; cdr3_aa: CASSVRDRGSGNTIYF; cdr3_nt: TGTGCCAGCAGCGTCCGGGACAGGGGCTCTGGAAACACCATATATTTT
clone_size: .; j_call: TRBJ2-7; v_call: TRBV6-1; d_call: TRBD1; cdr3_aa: CASSEDGVRTGSYEQYF; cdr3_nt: TGTGCCAGCAGTGAAGACGGAGTAAGGACAGGGTCCTACGAGCAGTACTTC
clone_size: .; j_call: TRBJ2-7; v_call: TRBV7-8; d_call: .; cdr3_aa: CASSSPGSRHEQYF; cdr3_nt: TGTGCCAGCAGCTCCCCAGGATCAAGGCACGAGCAGTACTTC
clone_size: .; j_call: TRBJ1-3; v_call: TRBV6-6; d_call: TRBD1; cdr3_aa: CASSYTGTGFTIYF; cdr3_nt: TGTGCCAGCAGTTACACCGGGACAGGGTTTACCATATATTTT
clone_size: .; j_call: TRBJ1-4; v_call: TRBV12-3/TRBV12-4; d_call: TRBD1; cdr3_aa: CASSRDRREKLFF; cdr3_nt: TGTGCCAGCAGCCGGGACAGGCGCGAAAAACTGTTTTTT
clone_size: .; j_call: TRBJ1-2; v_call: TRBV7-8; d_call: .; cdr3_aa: CASSPDIVGGYTF; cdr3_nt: TGTGCCAGCAGCCCGGACATTGTGGGAGGCTACACCTTC
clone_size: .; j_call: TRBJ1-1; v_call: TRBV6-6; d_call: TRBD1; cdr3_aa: CASTPTGRPEAFF; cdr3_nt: TGTGCCAGCACCCCGACAGGGCGGCCTGAAGCTTTCTTT
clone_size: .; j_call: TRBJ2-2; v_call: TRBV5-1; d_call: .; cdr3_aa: CASSIWTSLNTGELFF; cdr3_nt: TGCGCCAGCAGCATTTGGACATCGCTGAACACCGGGGAGCTGTTTTTT
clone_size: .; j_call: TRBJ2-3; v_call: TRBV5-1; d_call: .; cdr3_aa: CASRGSTDTQYF; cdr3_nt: TGCGCCAGCAGGGGCAGCACAGATACGCAGTATTTT
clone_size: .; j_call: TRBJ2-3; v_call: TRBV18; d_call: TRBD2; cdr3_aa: CASSLAEINTQYF; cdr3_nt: TGTGCCAGTTCCCTAGCGGAGATAAATACGCAGTATTTT